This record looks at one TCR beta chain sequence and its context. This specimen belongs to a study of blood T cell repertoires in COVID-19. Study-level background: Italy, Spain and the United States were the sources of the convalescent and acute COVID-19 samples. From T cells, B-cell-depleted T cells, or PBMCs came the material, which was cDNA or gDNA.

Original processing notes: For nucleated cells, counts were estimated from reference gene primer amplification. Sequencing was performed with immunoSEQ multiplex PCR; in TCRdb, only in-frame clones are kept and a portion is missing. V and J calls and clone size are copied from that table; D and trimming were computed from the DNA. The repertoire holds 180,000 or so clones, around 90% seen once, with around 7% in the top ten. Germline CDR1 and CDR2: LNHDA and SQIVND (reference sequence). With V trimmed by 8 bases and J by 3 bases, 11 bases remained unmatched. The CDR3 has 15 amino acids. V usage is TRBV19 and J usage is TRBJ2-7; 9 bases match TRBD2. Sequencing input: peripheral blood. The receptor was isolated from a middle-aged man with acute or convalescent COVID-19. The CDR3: CASRELAGPLYEQYF. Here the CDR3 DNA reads TGTGCCAGTCGGGAACTAGCGGGTCCCCTCTACGAGCAGTACTTC.